This TCR beta chain appears in the sequencing data of a study of tumor-infiltrating lymphocytes in localized non-small cell lung cancer (dated by TCRdb to the early 2020s). Concerning the study at large: Several histologies were represented in the cohort, which also included both smokers and never-smokers as well as patients whose samples were collected after neoadjuvant chemotherapy. Each patient provided resected tumor tissue plus uninvolved lung tissue from the same patient, with the uninvolved lung tissue described as non-adjacent to the tumor. Flow cytometry, multiplex immunofluorescence, RNA-seq, exome sequencing and proteomics were applied to the same patients as TCR sequencing, which was one of several integrated assays. In total, the ICON cohort was made up of 150 or so surgical patients who had localized non-small cell lung cancer and whose tumors were resected. A total of 55 patients were part of the paired comparison of immunoSEQ T-cell fraction between tumor and uninvolved lung.

About this clone itself: It lacks a known antigen. Per-base quality was not reported, and no clone a single base away is much larger than it.

TCR sequencing with the immunoSEQ assay provided the T-cell fraction in tumor and uninvolved lung tissue. The paper's data handling went like this. To analyze survival, patients were divided into a high T-cell fraction group (upper tertile) and a low T-cell fraction group (lower two tertiles), and the two groups were compared using a log-rank test. A signed-rank test was used to test differences in T-cell fraction between paired tumor and uninvolved lung samples. TCRdb limited this immuneACCESS table to in-frame rearrangements with V and J called. A share of clones is missing; checked studies link under half to unresolved V genes, and the rest is unexplained. The V and J calls and clone size come from that table; D and trimming were worked out from the DNA. For this sample there are fewer than 20,000 clones; more than 70% appear just once. The top ten constitute about 9.4% of the sample. What the work shows at the level of the full study, not this receptor alone: TCR-derived T-cell fraction did not differ between the flow cytometry-defined immunotypes IM1 (good prognosis) and IM2 (poor prognosis). Because different pieces of the same tissue were used for different assays, technical variation could not be separated from intratumor heterogeneity. Since assay coverage differed from patient to patient depending on how much tissue was available, TCR sequencing was done for only a subset of the cohort. Consistent with immunofluorescence CD3 counts, TCRbeta sequencing supported greater T cell infiltration in tumors than in uninvolved lung tissue.

V is cut by 4 bases and J by 8 bases, and the space between the germline ends is 14 bases. The CDR3 numbers 12 residues from cysteine through phenylalanine. The kept DNA is CDR3 alone, 36 bases in frame from the first base. CDR1 and CDR2, looked up from the germline V gene, are SQVTM and ANQGSEA. The first patient joined ICON in 2016, and enrollment wrapped up when the last patient was enrolled in late 2018. A subcohort of around 76 patients provided fresh tumor and matched uninvolved tissue for in-depth immune analyses, with TCR sequencing among those analyses. DNA for TCR sequencing was isolated from bulk tissue, and no cell sorting was done.

The receptor was isolated from a human donor with non-small cell lung cancer. The rearrangement joined TRBV29-1 to TRBJ1-2, with a tentative D gene TRBD1 over 6 matching bases. Sequencing used uninvolved lung tissue not adjacent to the tumor. At the DNA level, the sequence is TGCAGCGTTGGGGGGCAGGGATACGGCTACACCTTC. Translated, it gives CSVGGQGYGYTF.